The present T cell receptor (beta chain) was sequenced within a study of T cells in tuberculosis. On the study more broadly: A South African cohort included IGRA-negative adolescents, latently infected IGRA-positive adolescents and adults with active tuberculosis. Overall study results and limits: Smaller distances to GMM-specific TCRs suggested their expansion in active tuberculosis.

Only in-frame clones appear in the TCRdb table, and some are missing; sequencing was by immunoSEQ multiplex PCR. The sample includes about 25,000 clones, approximately 94% of them seen just once. Of note for this clone: As yet, its antigen is unknown.

V lost 4 bases and J 10 bases, leaving 13 bases between the germline ends. This CDR3 is 12 amino acids long. CDR1 and CDR2 from the germline V gene are LGHNA and YNFKEQ. Each donor contributed about 110,000 T cells on average, unsorted. This sequence joins TRBV4-2 and TRBJ1-1; unclear D gene. The source material was PBMCs. This TCR was recovered from a donor aged 5 to 30 with latent tuberculosis or without tuberculosis infection. Some clones in this sample may be carry-over from other donors' samples. The CDR3 nucleotides read TGTGCCAGCAGCCGCGGTGATTCCGGAGCTTTCTTT. Its protein product is CASSRGDSGAFF.